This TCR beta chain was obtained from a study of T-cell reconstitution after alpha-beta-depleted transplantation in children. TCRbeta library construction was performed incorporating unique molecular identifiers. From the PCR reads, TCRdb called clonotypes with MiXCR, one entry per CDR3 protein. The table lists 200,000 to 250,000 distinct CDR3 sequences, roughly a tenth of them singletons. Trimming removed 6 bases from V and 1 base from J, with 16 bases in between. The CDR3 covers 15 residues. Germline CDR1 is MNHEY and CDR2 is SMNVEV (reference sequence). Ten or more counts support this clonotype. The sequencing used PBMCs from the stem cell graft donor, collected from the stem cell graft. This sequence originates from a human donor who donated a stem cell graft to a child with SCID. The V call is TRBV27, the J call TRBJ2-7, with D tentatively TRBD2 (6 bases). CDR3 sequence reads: CASSPRREMSYEQYF. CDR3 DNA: TGTGCCAGCAGCCCCCGGAGGGAGATGTCCTACGAGCAGTACTTC.